These T cell receptor beta chains were read from a single sample in a study of cytomegalovirus exposure and HLA in healthy donors. TCRdb keeps only in-frame clones here, not all; method: immunoSEQ multiplex PCR. The sample contains about 99,000 clones, around 82% of which appear only once. Sequencing was done on a sample of PBMCs. The receptors originated from a woman under 30 in good health and CMV-seropositive. CDR3s include the opening cysteine and the closing phenylalanine or tryptophan.

v_gene,j_gene,CDR3aa
TRBV5-1,TRBJ2-4,CASSLQGGFGNIQYF
TRBV6-6,TRBJ1-2,CASSYPTGQENYGYTF
TRBV27,TRBJ2-1,CASSLQQAGVYNEQFF
TRBV7-3,TRBJ1-2,CAPWEAAANYGYTF
TRBV4-1,TRBJ2-2,CASSPHPGTSGGLTGELFF
TRBV5-1,TRBJ2-1,CASSLALAGGYNEQFF
TRBV20-1,TRBJ1-2,CSAVDGYTF
TRBV5-1,TRBJ2-7,CASSWGGQVDYEQYF
TRBV30,TRBJ1-1,CAWRKGLGAFF
TRBV2,TRBJ2-7,CASSTYEQYF
TRBV15,TRBJ2-3,CATSRTGTGILSTDTQYF
TRBV6-5,TRBJ2-1,CASSYRAGGPEQFF
TRBV5-1,TRBJ1-1,CASSFRGWGTEAFF
TRBV27,TRBJ2-7,CASTWTGGSTYEQYF
TRBV5-1,TRBJ2-5,CASSMGQGVGETQYF
TRBV28,TRBJ2-3,CASTWTGTDTQYF
TRBV19,TRBJ1-6,CASMDNSYNSPLHF
TRBV7-9,TRBJ2-3,CASSFFFGGGETTDTQYF
TRBV6-5,TRBJ2-7,CASSLLGAQEQYF
TRBV5-1,TRBJ2-2,CASRDREAGELFF
TRBV5-1,TRBJ1-5,CASSLQGHGNQPQHF
TRBV2,TRBJ1-2,CASSDRGYGYTF
TRBV7-9,TRBJ2-1,CASSYDRGRNEQFF
TRBV11-2,TRBJ2-7,CASSLDLGAGGYEQYF
TRBV6-1,TRBJ1-6,CASSEYHRTGQSSYNSPLHF
TRBV5-4,TRBJ1-2,CASSSPGVPGAYGYTF
TRBV18,TRBJ1-2,CASSEGTADLYGYTF
TRBV30,TRBJ2-7,CAWALSYEQYF
TRBV2,TRBJ1-5,CASRGQGGQPQHF
TRBV7-6,TRBJ2-3,CASSLGTSGPSGTQYF
TRBV9,TRBJ2-7,CASSPDPGYEQYF
TRBV9,TRBJ2-1,CASSVSGGPYNEQFF
TRBV18,TRBJ2-3,CASSPLTGNTDTQYF
TRBV4-1,TRBJ1-4,CASSTRDRAGEKLFF
TRBV10-1,TRBJ2-2,CASQTRTNTGELFF
TRBV29-1,TRBJ1-5,CSVEETSGQPQHF
TRBV7-6,TRBJ2-3,CASSLVRRELTDTQYF
TRBV2,TRBJ2-5,CASSDTGVAAQTQYF
TRBV9,TRBJ2-3,CASSVELAGDAQDTQYF
TRBV10-1,TRBJ1-1,CASSTGLATEAFF
TRBV4-2,TRBJ2-1,CASSQDETFGNEQFF
TRBV30,TRBJ2-1,CAWSVLLVPSSSYNEQFF
TRBV6-1,TRBJ2-2,CATPRDYTTGELFF
TRBV10-3,TRBJ1-3,CAISDARTVSRNTIYF
TRBV27,TRBJ1-4,CASSPDTSGGKLFF
TRBV6-6,TRBJ2-2,CASSLLGPGELFF
TRBV11-3,TRBJ2-1,CASSLPQGTEQFF
TRBV29-1,TRBJ2-7,CSVDVGGRAGEQYF
TRBV5-6,TRBJ1-1,CASSLTGGANTEAFF
TRBV4-1,TRBJ2-3,CASSQWTRTDTQYF
TRBV7-7,TRBJ2-1,CASSDRFSNEQFF
TRBV5-6,TRBJ2-2,CASRRRSGGASGELFF
TRBV4-3,TRBJ2-1,CASSQDSVNNEQFF